These 15 T cell receptor beta chains came from one sample sequenced in a study of control samples from healthy donors and cancer patients. Data came from immunoSEQ multiplex PCR; TCRdb stores just in-frame clones and leaves some out. Of about 51,000 clones listed, roughly 90% are singletons. Sequences were obtained from PBMCs. The receptors here all came from a man aged 45-60 years with head and neck cancer.

The chain is built from TRBV24-1 and TRBJ2-7; no definite D call. The V end lost 9 bases, the J end lost 1 base, and 9 bases lay between the germline ends. The CDR3 runs to 12 residues. Germline CDR1 and CDR2: KGHDR and SFDVKD. This CDR3 reads CATPLRSYEQYF. The CDR3 nucleotides are TGTGCCACCCCCCTCAGATCCTACGAGCAGTACTTC.

The chain has TRBV5-1 and TRBJ2-1, with D unresolved. Trimming took 0 bases from V and 9 from J, leaving 7 bases between them. Germline V gene data show CDR1 as SGHRS and CDR2 as YFSETQ. The CDR3 runs 12 residues. The CDR3 here is CASSLAPREQFF. CDR3 coding DNA: TGCGCCAGCAGCTTGGCCCCACGTGAGCAGTTCTTC.

The V call is TRBV4-1, the J call TRBJ2-1; the match to TRBD1 covers 9 bases. Germline V gives CDR1 MGHRA, CDR2 YSYEKL. With 4 bases clipped from V and 6 bases from J, the junction kept 4 bases outside the gene matches. CDR3 length equals 14 residues. CDR3: CASSPQGQGNEQFF. CDR3 coding DNA: TGCGCCAGCAGCCCCCAGGGACAGGGCAATGAGCAGTTCTTC.

The chain joins TRBV10-3 to TRBJ2-3; the D gene is possibly TRBD2 (6 bases). V lost 5 bases and J lost 6, with 9 bases in between. CDR1 and CDR2 from the germline V gene are ENHRY and SYGVKD. CDR3 length: 12 amino acids. CDR3: CAISSGGDTQYF. The CDR3 DNA follows: TGTGCCATCAGTAGCGGAGGGGATACGCAGTATTTT.

The rearrangement links TRBV30 to TRBJ1-3, with a tentative D call TRBD1 (5 bases). V lost 3 bases and J 9 bases, leaving 21 bases between the germline ends. CDR3 length: 15 amino acids. Germline-derived CDR1 and CDR2 are GTSNPN and SVGIG (reference sequence). In DNA, the CDR3 is TGTGCCTGGAGCGCTCCGGGGCAGGGATTTACCACCATATATTTT. It codes for CAWSAPGQGFTTIYF. Variable domain in full (rest from reference TRBV30 and TRBJ1-3): SQTIHQWPATLVQPVGSPLSLECTVEGTSNPNLYWYRQAAGRGLQLLFYSVGIGQISSEVPQNLSASRPQDRQFILSSKKLLLSDSGFYLCAWSAPGQGFTTIYFGEGSWLTVV.

The rearrangement joins TRBV5-5 to TRBJ2-7; D not certain. Trimming removed 4 bases at V and 2 bases at J, with 7 bases between. Germline lookup yields CDR1 SGHKS and CDR2 YYEKEE (reference sequence). This CDR3 is built from 12 residues. The CDR3 loop reads CASSQRTYEQYF. The CDR3 nucleotides read TGTGCCAGCAGCCAGAGAACCTACGAGCAGTACTTC.

The V gene is TRBV5-5, the J gene TRBJ2-7, with D hard to call. From germline, CDR1 is SGHKS and CDR2 YYEKEE (reference sequence). The CDR3 loop spans 11 amino acids. Trimming pared 0 bases from V and 4 bases from J, leaving 2 bases between. The CDR3 reads CASSLAYEQYF. The DNA for the CDR3 is TGTGCCAGCAGCTTGGCATACGAGCAGTACTTC.

The rearrangement links TRBV6-2 or TRBV6-3 to TRBJ1-2; 9 positions match TRBD1. Germline loops: CDR1 MNHEY, CDR2 SVGEGT. This CDR3 region has 15 residues. Losses at the gene ends were 6 bases for V and 5 bases for J; bases not matched to a gene: 10. CDR3 in amino acids: CASSPGQGLVYGYTF. CDR3 nucleotide sequence: TGTGCCAGCAGCCCCGGACAGGGGTTAGTTTATGGCTACACCTTC.

The CDR3 sequence is CASSLGGGKNIQYF. The CDR3 DNA reads TGTGCCAGCAGCTTGGGGGGAGGCAAAAACATTCAGTACTTC. J is TRBJ2-4 and V is TRBV5-5; possibly TRBD2 for D (6 bases). The CDR3 loop spans 14 amino acids. V was shortened by 0 bases and J by 3 bases, with 7 bases between the two germline ends. Germline CDR1 SGHKS, CDR2 YYEKEE (reference sequence). Complete variable domain (other parts from reference TRBV5-5 and TRBJ2-4): DAGVTQSPTHLIKTRGQQVTLRCSPISGHKSVSWYQQVLGQGPQFIFQYYEKEERGRGNFPDRFSARQFPNYSSELNVNALLLGDSALYLCASSLGGGKNIQYFGAGTRLSVL.

The chain combines TRBV5-4 with TRBJ2-3; no definite D call. V gave up 5 bases and J gave up 0 bases, with 13 bases separating them. The CDR3 is made up of 15 amino acids. CDR1 is SGHNT and CDR2 is YYREEE in the germline V gene (reference sequence). CDR3 sequence reads: CASRTYSISTDTQYF. The CDR3 coding sequence is TGTGCCAGCAGGACCTATTCGATCAGCACAGATACGCAGTATTTT.

The chain employs TRBV7-2 and TRBJ1-2; no reliable D call. This CDR3 contains 14 residues. Germline lookup yields CDR1 SGHTA and CDR2 FQGNSA. Trimming cost V 1 base and J 8 bases, with 14 bases left between them. Here the CDR3 DNA reads TGTGCCAGCAGCTTAGGGGTGGAGGGTCCCGGCTACACCTTC. Protein sequence: CASSLGVEGPGYTF.

The rearrangement uses TRBV10-3 and TRBJ2-1; 12 bases line up with TRBD2. The germline V gene encodes CDR1 ENHRY and CDR2 SYGVKD. CDR3 length equals 16 residues. V shed 4 bases and J 5 bases; nucleotides not matched to a gene: 6. DNA for the CDR3: TGTGCCATCAGTGGCCGGACTAGCGGGACCGACAATGAGCAGTTCTTC. It is translated as CAISGRTSGTDNEQFF.

The chain is built from TRBV9 and TRBJ2-2; D not certain. V was clipped by 4 bases and J by 4 bases, with 11 bases between them. Germline-derived CDR1 and CDR2 are SGDLS and YYNGEE. CDR3 length: 14 residues. CDR3 DNA sequence: TGTGCCAGCAGCCTAGACATTCCCACCGGGGAGCTGTTTTTT. It is translated as CASSLDIPTGELFF.

This clone was detected only once. V usage is TRBV2 and J usage is TRBJ2-6, with TRBD2 identical over 7 bases. This CDR3 region has 20 residues. With V trimmed by 0 bases and J by 0 bases, 11 bases remained unmatched. Germline V gene sequence: CDR1 SNHLY, CDR2 FYNNEI. The chain's CDR3 is CASSEAAGIQNLSGANVLTF. As DNA, the CDR3 is TGTGCCAGCAGTGAAGCAGCGGGGATTCAAAACCTCTCTGGGGCCAACGTCCTGACTTTC.

This chain joins TRBV25-1 and TRBJ1-1, with D possibly TRBD1 on 5 matching bases. The germline CDR1 and CDR2 sequences are MGHDK and SYGVNS. The germline V and J ends were trimmed by 8 bases and 0 bases, with 10 bases remaining between them. The CDR3 has 13 residues. The DNA for the CDR3 is TGTGCCAGCGGGGGGATATTGAACACTGAAGCTTTCTTT. It specifies CASGGILNTEAFF.